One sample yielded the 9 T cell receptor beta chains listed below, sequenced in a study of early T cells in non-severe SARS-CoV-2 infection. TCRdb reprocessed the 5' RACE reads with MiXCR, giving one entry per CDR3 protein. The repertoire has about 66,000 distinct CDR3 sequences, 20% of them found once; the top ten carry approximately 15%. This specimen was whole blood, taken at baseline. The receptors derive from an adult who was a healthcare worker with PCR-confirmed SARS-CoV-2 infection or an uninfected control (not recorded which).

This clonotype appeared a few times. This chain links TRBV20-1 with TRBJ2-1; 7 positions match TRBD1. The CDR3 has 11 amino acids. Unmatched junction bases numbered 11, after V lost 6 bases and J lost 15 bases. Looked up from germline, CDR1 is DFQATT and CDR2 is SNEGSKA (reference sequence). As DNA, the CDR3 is TGCAGTGCCCAAGAGGGGGCAGGGCCGTTCTTC. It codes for CSAQEGAGPFF.

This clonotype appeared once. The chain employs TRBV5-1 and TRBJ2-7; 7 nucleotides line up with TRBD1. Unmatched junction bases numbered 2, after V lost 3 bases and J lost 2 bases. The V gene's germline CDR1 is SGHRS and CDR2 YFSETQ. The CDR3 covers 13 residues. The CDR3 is CASSSGQPYEQYF. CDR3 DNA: TGCGCCAGCAGCTCGGGACAGCCCTACGAGCAGTACTTC.

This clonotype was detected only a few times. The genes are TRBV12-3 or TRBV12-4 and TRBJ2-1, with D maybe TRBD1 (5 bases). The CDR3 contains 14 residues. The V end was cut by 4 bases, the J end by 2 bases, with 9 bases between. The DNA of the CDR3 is TGTGCCAGCAGTTGGGGCACGACCTACAATGAGCAGTTCTTC. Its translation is CASSWGTTYNEQFF.

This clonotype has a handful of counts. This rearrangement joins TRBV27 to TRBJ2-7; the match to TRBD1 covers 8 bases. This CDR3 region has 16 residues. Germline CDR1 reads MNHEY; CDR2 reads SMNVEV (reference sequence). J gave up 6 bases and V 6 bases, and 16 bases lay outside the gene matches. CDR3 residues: CASRPEPGRGPSEQYF. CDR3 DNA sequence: TGTGCCAGCAGACCAGAACCAGGCAGGGGGCCCTCCGAGCAGTACTTC.

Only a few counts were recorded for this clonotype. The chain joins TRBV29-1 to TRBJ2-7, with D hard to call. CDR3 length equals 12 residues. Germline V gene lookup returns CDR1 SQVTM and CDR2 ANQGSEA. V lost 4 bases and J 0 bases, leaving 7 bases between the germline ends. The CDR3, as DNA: TGCAGCGTTGTTGACAACTCCTACGAGCAGTACTTC. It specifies CSVVDNSYEQYF.

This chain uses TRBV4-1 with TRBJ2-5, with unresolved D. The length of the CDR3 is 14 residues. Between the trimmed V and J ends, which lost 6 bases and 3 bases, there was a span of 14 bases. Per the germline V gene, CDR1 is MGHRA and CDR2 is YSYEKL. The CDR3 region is CASSREPSEETQYF. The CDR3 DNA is TGCGCCAGCAGTCGAGAGCCCAGCGAAGAGACCCAGTACTTC.

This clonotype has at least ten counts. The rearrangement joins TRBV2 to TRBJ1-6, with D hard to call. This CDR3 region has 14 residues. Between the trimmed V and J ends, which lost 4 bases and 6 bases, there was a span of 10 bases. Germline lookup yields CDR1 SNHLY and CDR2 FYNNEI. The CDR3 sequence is CASSVIDSNSPLHF. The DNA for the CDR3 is TGTGCCAGCAGTGTGATTGATAGTAATTCACCCCTCCACTTT. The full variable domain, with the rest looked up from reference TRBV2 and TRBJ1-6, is EPEVTQTPSHQVTQMGQEVILRCVPISNHLYFYWYRQILGQKVEFLVSFYNNEISEKSEIFDDQFSVERPDGSNFTLKIRSTKLEDSAMYFCASSVIDSNSPLHFGNGTRLTVT.

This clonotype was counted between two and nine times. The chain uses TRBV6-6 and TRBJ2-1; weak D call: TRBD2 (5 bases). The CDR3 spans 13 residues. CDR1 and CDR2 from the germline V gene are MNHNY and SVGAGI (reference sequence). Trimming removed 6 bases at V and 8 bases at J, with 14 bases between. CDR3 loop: CASREVLSDEQFF. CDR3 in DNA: TGTGCCAGCAGGGAGGTTCTGTCAGATGAGCAGTTCTTC.

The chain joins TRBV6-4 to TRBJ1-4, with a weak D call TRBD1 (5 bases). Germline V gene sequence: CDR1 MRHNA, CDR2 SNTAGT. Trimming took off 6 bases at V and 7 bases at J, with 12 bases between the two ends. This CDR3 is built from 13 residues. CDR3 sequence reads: CASRRRGGEKLFF. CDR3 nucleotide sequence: TGTGCCAGCAGGCGGCGTGGGGGTGAAAAACTGTTTTTT.